The text below deals with one T cell receptor beta chain. This record comes from a study of blood T cell repertoires in COVID-19. Overall study context: Acute and convalescent COVID-19 specimens originated in the United States, Italy and Spain. PBMCs, B-cell-depleted T cells, or T cells provided the cDNA or gDNA that made up the material.

Germline V CDR1 and CDR2: LGHNA, YSLEER. V lost 6 bases and J lost 0, with 9 bases in between. The CDR3 runs to 14 residues. TCRdb's copy holds only in-frame clones and misses some; the assay was immunoSEQ multiplex PCR. The sample holds fewer than 350,000 clones, 85% seen once. All exposed participants met a person with COVID-19 within 2 weeks before entering the study. The gene calls are TRBV4-3 and TRBJ2-1; D is perhaps TRBD2 (5 bases). The receptor comes from a woman aged 25 to 39 who had been exposed to COVID-19. Specimen: PBMCs or T cells enriched from blood (not recorded which). The DNA of the CDR3 is TGCGCCAGCAGTCCGGCGGGCTCCTACAATGAGCAGTTCTTC. It specifies CASSPAGSYNEQFF.